A selection of T cell receptor beta chains follows, all from one sample in a study of cytomegalovirus exposure and HLA in healthy donors. Sequenced by immunoSEQ multiplex PCR; TCRdb stores in-frame clones only, minus some. The sample lists around 160,000 clones; about 78% were seen once. Material: PBMCs. The receptors derive from a male donor in good health and CMV-seronegative. The CDR3 runs from the conserved cysteine through the conserved F or W. The D gene is left open where the match is weak. Size tells how often a clone was seen (once, few, many) or the class of an expanded clone, and some rows leave it out.

D: NA; size: once; J: TRBJ1-1; V: TRBV11-2; DNA: TGTGCCAGCAGCTCCAGTTGGAGCACTGAAGCTTTCTTT; CDR3: CASSSSWSTEAFF
D: NA; size: NA; J: TRBJ2-5; V: TRBV4-1; DNA: TGCGCCAGCAGCCAGGAGGAGACCCAGTACTTC; CDR3: CASSQEETQYF
D: NA; size: NA; J: TRBJ1-6; V: TRBV19; DNA: TGTGCCAGTAACAGTCGGAGGACTACCTATAATTCACCCCTCCACTTT; CDR3: CASNSRRTTYNSPLHF
D: TRBD1; size: NA; J: TRBJ1-2; V: TRBV19; DNA: TGTGCCAGTCGAAACCCGACAGGGGGCAAATATTATGGCTACACCTTC; CDR3: CASRNPTGGKYYGYTF
D: NA; size: NA; J: TRBJ2-3; V: TRBV19; DNA: TGTGCCAGTAGTATAGCTAAGGGAGGAGGAGATACGCAGTATTTT; CDR3: CASSIAKGGGDTQYF
D: NA; size: NA; J: TRBJ2-5; V: TRBV7-9; DNA: TGTGCCAGCAGCTTCGAACCCGGGACACAAGAGACCCAGTACTTC; CDR3: CASSFEPGTQETQYF
D: TRBD1; size: few; J: TRBJ2-1; V: TRBV11-2; DNA: TGTGCCAGCAGCCACGGACAGGGGGGTGGTGTCGGGGGCAATGAGCAGTTCTTC; CDR3: CASSHGQGGGVGGNEQFF
D: NA; size: few; J: TRBJ1-2; V: TRBV6-5; DNA: TGTGCCAGCAGCTCAGGGATAGATGGCTACACCTTC; CDR3: CASSSGIDGYTF
D: TRBD2; size: few; J: TRBJ2-1; V: TRBV5-1; DNA: TGCGCCAGCAGCTTCAGGACTAGCGGGCAAAGCTCCTACAATGAGCAGTTCTTC; CDR3: CASSFRTSGQSSYNEQFF
D: TRBD2; size: NA; J: TRBJ2-3; V: TRBV28; DNA: TGTGCCAGCAGTTTCGGACTAGCGGCAGCTTACACAGATACGCAGTATTTT; CDR3: CASSFGLAAAYTDTQYF
D: TRBD1; size: NA; J: TRBJ1-3; V: TRBV6-5; DNA: TGTGCCAGCAGTTACACTCGACAGGGCCCTGGAAACACCATATATTTT; CDR3: CASSYTRQGPGNTIYF
D: NA; size: NA; J: TRBJ2-7; V: TRBV7-2; DNA: TGTGCCAGCAGCTTAGGATGGGGGGAATACGAGCAGTACTTC; CDR3: CASSLGWGEYEQYF
D: NA; size: NA; J: TRBJ1-2; V: TRBV5-1; DNA: TGCGCCAGCAGCTTGTACAGGGAAGGAGGCTACACCTTC; CDR3: CASSLYREGGYTF
D: TRBD2; size: NA; J: TRBJ2-2; V: TRBV7-3; DNA: TGTGCCAGCAGCTTAAACGGCTTGACTAGCGGGACCTCCGGGGAGCTGTTTTTT; CDR3: CASSLNGLTSGTSGELFF
D: TRBD1; size: NA; J: TRBJ1-1; V: TRBV11-2; DNA: TGTGCCAGTCAGATCCCACCCCGGGACAGCCGGAGGGGTGGCACTGAAGCTTTCTTT; CDR3: CASQIPPRDSRRGGTEAFF
D: NA; size: NA; J: TRBJ2-3; V: TRBV18; DNA: TGTGCCAGCTCGTACACAGGGCTTAGCACAGATACGCAGTATTTT; CDR3: CASSYTGLSTDTQYF
D: NA; size: NA; J: TRBJ2-7; V: TRBV5-1; DNA: TGCGCCAGCAGCCGGACAGACTACGAGCAGTACTTC; CDR3: CASSRTDYEQYF
D: NA; size: NA; J: TRBJ2-3; V: TRBV30; DNA: TGTGCCTGGAGTCCCTTAGATACGCAGTATTTT; CDR3: CAWSPLDTQYF
D: TRBD1; size: few; J: TRBJ1-2; V: TRBV7-2; DNA: TGTGCCAGCAGCCCAGAGACAGGGGGAGTGGTCTACGGCTACACCTTC; CDR3: CASSPETGGVVYGYTF
D: NA; size: NA; J: TRBJ2-7; V: TRBV5-1; DNA: TGCGCCAGCAGCCGGGAGACCTACGAGCAGTACTTC; CDR3: CASSRETYEQYF
D: TRBD1; size: NA; J: TRBJ1-5; V: TRBV7-3; DNA: TGTGCCAGCAGCCCTCCGGGGACAGGGTATCAGCCCCAGCATTTT; CDR3: CASSPPGTGYQPQHF
D: NA; size: NA; J: TRBJ1-1; V: TRBV20-1; DNA: TGCAGTGCTCTAAGGAACACTGAAGCTTTCTTT; CDR3: CSALRNTEAFF
D: NA; size: NA; J: TRBJ2-3; V: TRBV20-1; DNA: TGCAGTACTCCGAGCGCAGATACGCAGTATTTT; CDR3: CSTPSADTQYF
D: NA; size: NA; J: TRBJ1-2; V: TRBV28; DNA: TGTGCCAGCAGTTCCCTTCGACAGGCGGATACCTTC; CDR3: CASSSLRQADTF
D: NA; size: NA; J: TRBJ1-4; V: TRBV9; DNA: TGTGCCAGCAGCGTACAGTCTGCAACTAATGAAAAACTGTTTTTT; CDR3: CASSVQSATNEKLFF
D: NA; size: NA; J: TRBJ2-7; V: TRBV11-2; DNA: TGTGCCAGCAGCTTAGGTCAGGGGGGCCCCTACGAGCAGTACTTC; CDR3: CASSLGQGGPYEQYF
D: NA; size: once; J: TRBJ1-5; V: TRBV28; DNA: TGTGCCAGCAAGGGGAGCAATCAGCCCCAGCATTTT; CDR3: CASKGSNQPQHF
D: TRBD1; size: few; J: TRBJ2-3; V: TRBV28; DNA: TGTGCCAGCAGGGGGACTACAGGGGGCGGAGGGACAGATACGCAGTATTTT; CDR3: CASRGTTGGGGTDTQYF
D: NA; size: NA; J: TRBJ2-7; V: TRBV19; DNA: TGTGCCAGTAGCCCCGGGACAAGTCAACCGCAGTACTTC; CDR3: CASSPGTSQPQYF
D: TRBD1; size: NA; J: TRBJ1-2; V: TRBV9; DNA: TGTGCCAGCAGCGTAGGACAGGGAAGCTATGGCTACACCTTC; CDR3: CASSVGQGSYGYTF
D: NA; size: NA; J: TRBJ1-6; V: TRBV7-2; DNA: TGTGCCAGCAGCTCCCAGGCGGGGAATTCACCCCTCCACTTT; CDR3: CASSSQAGNSPLHF
D: NA; size: NA; J: TRBJ1-5; V: TRBV16; DNA: TGTGCCAGCAGCCAAAGGAGGGACCTTAGCAATCAGCCCCAGCATTTT; CDR3: CASSQRRDLSNQPQHF
D: TRBD2; size: NA; J: TRBJ2-6; V: TRBV2; DNA: TGTGCCAGCAGTGGGGGGGGAGAGGTATCTGGGGCCAACGTCCTGACTTTC; CDR3: CASSGGGEVSGANVLTF
D: NA; size: NA; J: TRBJ1-1; V: TRBV5-1; DNA: TGCGCCAGCAGCTTGGCCCTGACAGGATTCACTGAAGCTTTCTTT; CDR3: CASSLALTGFTEAFF
D: NA; size: NA; J: TRBJ2-7; V: TRBV11-2; DNA: TGTGCCAGCAGCTTAAGACAGATCTACGAGCAGTACTTC; CDR3: CASSLRQIYEQYF
D: TRBD1; size: NA; J: TRBJ1-1; V: TRBV11-2; DNA: TGTGCCAGCAGCGAACAGGGGCGGAGGGACACTGAAGCTTTCTTT; CDR3: CASSEQGRRDTEAFF
D: TRBD1; size: NA; J: TRBJ2-7; V: TRBV5-6; DNA: TGTGCCAGCAGACCGGGACAGGCATTATACGAGCAGTACTTC; CDR3: CASRPGQALYEQYF
D: NA; size: NA; J: TRBJ2-1; V: TRBV10-3; DNA: TGTGCCATCAGTGAGCCCCAGTACAATGAGCAGTTCTTC; CDR3: CAISEPQYNEQFF
D: NA; size: few; J: TRBJ2-2; V: TRBV6-1; DNA: TGTGCCAGCAGTGAACAGGGAAGCTTTACCGGGGAGCTGTTTTTT; CDR3: CASSEQGSFTGELFF
D: TRBD2; size: NA; J: TRBJ2-1; V: TRBV5-1; DNA: TGCGCCAGCAGGACTAGCGGGACACGTAATGAGCAGTTCTTC; CDR3: CASRTSGTRNEQFF
D: NA; size: NA; J: TRBJ1-1; V: TRBV6-5; DNA: TGTGCCAGCAGTCGACCAGGACAGCAAAACACTGAAGCTTTCTTT; CDR3: CASSRPGQQNTEAFF
D: NA; size: NA; J: TRBJ2-3; V: TRBV9; DNA: TGTGCCAGCAGCGTAGGGGACGGGAGAAGGCGAGATACGCAGTATTTT; CDR3: CASSVGDGRRRDTQYF
D: TRBD2; size: once; J: TRBJ2-5; V: TRBV9; DNA: TGTGCCAGCAGCGTAGGGGTAGCGGGAGTATGGCAAGAGACCCAGTACTTC; CDR3: CASSVGVAGVWQETQYF
D: TRBD2; size: NA; J: TRBJ2-5; V: TRBV5-6; DNA: TGTGCCAGCAGCTTGAGCGGGAGGGCCGGGGAGACCCAGTACTTC; CDR3: CASSLSGRAGETQYF
D: TRBD1; size: NA; J: TRBJ1-1; V: TRBV7-6; DNA: TGTGCCAGCAGCCTCCCCCCCGGGACAGGGGGCCGTGGCACTGAAGCTTTCTTT; CDR3: CASSLPPGTGGRGTEAFF
D: TRBD1; size: NA; J: TRBJ2-1; V: TRBV7-9; DNA: TGTGCCAGCAGCTTCCAAAGGGGGCTCAATGAGCAGTTCTTC; CDR3: CASSFQRGLNEQFF
D: TRBD1; size: once; J: TRBJ1-1; V: TRBV19; DNA: TGTGCCAGTAGTACAGCAGGGGGAATAGAAGCTTTCTTT; CDR3: CASSTAGGIEAFF
D: TRBD1; size: NA; J: TRBJ2-1; V: TRBV28; DNA: TGTGCCACCGGACAGGGTTTGGGTGAGCAGTTCTTC; CDR3: CATGQGLGEQFF
D: NA; size: once; J: TRBJ1-2; V: TRBV4-1; DNA: TGCGCCAGCAGCCAATTAGTAGGGAGCAATGGCTACACCTTC; CDR3: CASSQLVGSNGYTF
D: TRBD1; size: NA; J: TRBJ1-2; V: TRBV6-5; DNA: TGTGCCAGCAGTTCCCCGACAGGGGATGGCTACACCTTC; CDR3: CASSSPTGDGYTF